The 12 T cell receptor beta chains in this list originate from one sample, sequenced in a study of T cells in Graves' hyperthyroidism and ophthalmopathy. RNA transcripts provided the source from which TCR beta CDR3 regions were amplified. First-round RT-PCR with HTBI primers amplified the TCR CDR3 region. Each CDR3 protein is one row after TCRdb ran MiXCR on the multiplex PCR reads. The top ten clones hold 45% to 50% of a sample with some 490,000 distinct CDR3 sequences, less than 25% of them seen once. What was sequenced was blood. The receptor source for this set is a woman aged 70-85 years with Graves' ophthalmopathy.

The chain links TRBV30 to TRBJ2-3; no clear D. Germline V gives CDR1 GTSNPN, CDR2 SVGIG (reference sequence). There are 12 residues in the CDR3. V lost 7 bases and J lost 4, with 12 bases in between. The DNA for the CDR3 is TGTGCCTCGAGACCTAGTCCAGATACGCAGTATTTT. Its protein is CASRPSPDTQYF.

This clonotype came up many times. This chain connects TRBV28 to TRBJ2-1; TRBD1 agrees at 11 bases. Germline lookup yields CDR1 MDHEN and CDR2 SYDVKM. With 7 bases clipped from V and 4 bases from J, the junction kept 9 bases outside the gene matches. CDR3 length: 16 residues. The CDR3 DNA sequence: TGTGCCAGCACCCCGCTGGGACAGGGGGAATACAATGAGCAGTTCTTC. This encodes CASTPLGQGEYNEQFF.

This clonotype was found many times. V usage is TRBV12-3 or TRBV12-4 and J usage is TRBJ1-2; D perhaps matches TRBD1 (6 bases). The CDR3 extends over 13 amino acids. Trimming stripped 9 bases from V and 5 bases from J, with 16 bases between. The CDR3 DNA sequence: TGTGCCAGTCAAAAAAGGGGGGCTTATGGCTACACCTTC. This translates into CASQKRGAYGYTF.

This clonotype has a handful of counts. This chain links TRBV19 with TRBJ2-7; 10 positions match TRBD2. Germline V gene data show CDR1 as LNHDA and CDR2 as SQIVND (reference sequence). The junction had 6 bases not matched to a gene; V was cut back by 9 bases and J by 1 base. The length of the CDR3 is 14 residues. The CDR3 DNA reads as TGTGCCAGCAAAGCGGGAGGGCCTTCCTACGAGCAGTACTTC. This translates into CASKAGGPSYEQYF. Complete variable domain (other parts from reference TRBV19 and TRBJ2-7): DGGITQSPKYLFRKEGQNVTLSCEQNLNHDAMYWYRQDPGQGLRLIYYSQIVNDFQKGDIAEGYSVSREKKESFPLTVTSAQKNPTAFYLCASKAGGPSYEQYFGPGTRLTVT.

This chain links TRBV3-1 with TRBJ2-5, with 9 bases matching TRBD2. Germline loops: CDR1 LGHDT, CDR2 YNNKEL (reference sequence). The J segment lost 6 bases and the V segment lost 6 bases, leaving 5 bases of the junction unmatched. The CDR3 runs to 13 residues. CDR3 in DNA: TGTGCCAGCAGGGTAGCGGGAGCCAAGACCCAGTACTTC. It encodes CASRVAGAKTQYF.

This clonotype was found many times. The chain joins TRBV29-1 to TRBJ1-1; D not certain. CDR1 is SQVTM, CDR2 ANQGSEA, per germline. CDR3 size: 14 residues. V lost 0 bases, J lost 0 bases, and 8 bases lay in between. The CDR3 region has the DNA TGCAGCGTTGAAGATCAGAAGGTGAACACTGAAGCTTTCTTT. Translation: CSVEDQKVNTEAFF. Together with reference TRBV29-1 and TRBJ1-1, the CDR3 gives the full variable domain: SAVISQKPSRDICQRGTSLTIQCQVDSQVTMMFWYRQQPGQSLTLIATANQGSEATYESGFVIDKFPISRPNLTFSTLTVSNMSPEDSSIYLCSVEDQKVNTEAFFGQGTRLTVV.

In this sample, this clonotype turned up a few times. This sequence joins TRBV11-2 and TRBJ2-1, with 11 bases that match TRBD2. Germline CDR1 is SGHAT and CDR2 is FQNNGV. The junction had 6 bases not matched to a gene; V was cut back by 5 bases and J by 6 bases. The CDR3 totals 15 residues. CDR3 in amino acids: CASSRLAGLFNEQFF. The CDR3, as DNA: TGTGCCAGCAGCCGACTAGCGGGATTGTTCAATGAGCAGTTCTTC. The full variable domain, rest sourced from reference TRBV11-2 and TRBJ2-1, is EAGVAQSPRYKIIEKRQSVAFWCNPISGHATLYWYQQILGQGPKLLIQFQNNGVVDDSQLPKDRFSAERLKGVDSTLKIQPAKLEDSAVYLCASSRLAGLFNEQFFGPGTRLTVL.

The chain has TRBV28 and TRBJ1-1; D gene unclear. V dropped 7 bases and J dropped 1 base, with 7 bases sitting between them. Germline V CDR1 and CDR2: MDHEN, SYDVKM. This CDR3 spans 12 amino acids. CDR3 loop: CASIGRNTEAFF. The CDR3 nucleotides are TGTGCCAGCATCGGAAGGAACACTGAAGCTTTCTTT.

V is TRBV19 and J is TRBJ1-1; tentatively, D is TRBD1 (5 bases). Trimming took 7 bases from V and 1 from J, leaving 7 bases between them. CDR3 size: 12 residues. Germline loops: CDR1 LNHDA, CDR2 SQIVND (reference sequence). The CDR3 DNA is TGTGCCAGTACCGACAGGAACACTGAAGCTTTCTTT. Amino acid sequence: CASTDRNTEAFF.

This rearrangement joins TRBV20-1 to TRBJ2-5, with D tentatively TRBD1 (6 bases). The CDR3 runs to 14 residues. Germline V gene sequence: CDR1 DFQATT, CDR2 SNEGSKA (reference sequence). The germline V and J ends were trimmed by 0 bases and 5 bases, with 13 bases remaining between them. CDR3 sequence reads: CSARDVQRGETQYF. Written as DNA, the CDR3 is TGCAGTGCTAGAGATGTACAAAGGGGGGAGACCCAGTACTTC.

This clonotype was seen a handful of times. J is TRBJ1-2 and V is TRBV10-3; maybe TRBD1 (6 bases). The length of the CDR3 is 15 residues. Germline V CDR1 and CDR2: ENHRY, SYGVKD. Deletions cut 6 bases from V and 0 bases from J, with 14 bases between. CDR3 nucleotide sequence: TGTGCCATCAGGGACACAGGGTCTTCTAACTATGGCTACACCTTC. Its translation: CAIRDTGSSNYGYTF.

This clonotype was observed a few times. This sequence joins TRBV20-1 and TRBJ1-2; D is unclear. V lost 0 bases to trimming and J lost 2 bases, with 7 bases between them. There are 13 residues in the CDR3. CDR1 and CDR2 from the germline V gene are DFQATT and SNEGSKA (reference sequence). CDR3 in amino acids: CSARDPANYGYTF. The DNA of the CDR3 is TGCAGTGCTAGAGATCCCGCAAACTATGGCTACACCTTC.